This TCR beta chain was profiled in a study of CD8+CD57+ T cells in acquired aplastic anemia. In the study overall: Sorted CD4+ plus CD8+ cells gave DNA averaging roughly 2.9 ug. Broader study findings: Patients had around 30 CD8+ CDR3 sequences in common with controls (the shared set).

Of note for this clonotype: What it binds is not known. The missing conserved phenylalanine or tryptophan at the end of this CDR3 makes a read error likely.

The use of genomic DNA as template underpinned the TCR beta VDJ and CDR3 profiling. Each CDR3 protein gets one entry after TCRdb re-called the reads with MiXCR. The data show about 180,000 distinct CDR3 sequences, with under 50% seen just once and more than 1.5% held by the top ten. Flow cytometry had shown expanded CD8+CD57+ cells in the patients chosen for sequencing. The TCR sequence derives from a human donor with aplastic anemia. Sequenced sample: sorted CD4+, CD8+, or CD8+CD57+ T cells (not recorded which) from PBMCs.

In DNA form, the CDR3 reads TGTGCCAGCAGTCAACGGACTCGCGGAGGGACCCAGTACCTC. Its translation: CASSQRTRGGTQYL. This sequence joins TRBV12-3 or TRBV12-4 and TRBJ2-5, with D perhaps TRBD2 (5 bases). Trimming took 5 bases from V and 7 from J, leaving 17 bases between them. This CDR3 is 14 amino acids long.